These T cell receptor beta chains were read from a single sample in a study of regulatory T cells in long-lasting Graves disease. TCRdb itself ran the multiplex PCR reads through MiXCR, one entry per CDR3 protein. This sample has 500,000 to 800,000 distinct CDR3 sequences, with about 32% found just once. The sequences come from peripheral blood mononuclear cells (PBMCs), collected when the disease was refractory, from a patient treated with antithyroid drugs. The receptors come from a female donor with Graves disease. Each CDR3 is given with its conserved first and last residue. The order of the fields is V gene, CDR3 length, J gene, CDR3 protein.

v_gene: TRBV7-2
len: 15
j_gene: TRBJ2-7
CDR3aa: CASSHDGTSGGEQYF

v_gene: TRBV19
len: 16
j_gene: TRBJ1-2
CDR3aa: CASSIRGRGKADGYTF

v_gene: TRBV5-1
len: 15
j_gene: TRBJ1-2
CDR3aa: CASSKITGTENGYTF

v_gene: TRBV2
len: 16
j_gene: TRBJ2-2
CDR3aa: CASRQGADLYTGELFF

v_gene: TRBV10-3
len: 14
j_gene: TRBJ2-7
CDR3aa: CAISESVSSYEQYF

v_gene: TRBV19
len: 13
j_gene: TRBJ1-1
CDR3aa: CASSGQGGDRAFF

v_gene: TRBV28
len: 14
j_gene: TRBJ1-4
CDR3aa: CASSLLPRGEKLFF

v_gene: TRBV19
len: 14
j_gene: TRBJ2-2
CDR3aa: CASSPQVPPGELFF

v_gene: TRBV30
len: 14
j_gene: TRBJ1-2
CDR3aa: CAWSVQRGREGYTF

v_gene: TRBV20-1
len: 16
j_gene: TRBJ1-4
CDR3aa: CSATDRAITTNEKLFF